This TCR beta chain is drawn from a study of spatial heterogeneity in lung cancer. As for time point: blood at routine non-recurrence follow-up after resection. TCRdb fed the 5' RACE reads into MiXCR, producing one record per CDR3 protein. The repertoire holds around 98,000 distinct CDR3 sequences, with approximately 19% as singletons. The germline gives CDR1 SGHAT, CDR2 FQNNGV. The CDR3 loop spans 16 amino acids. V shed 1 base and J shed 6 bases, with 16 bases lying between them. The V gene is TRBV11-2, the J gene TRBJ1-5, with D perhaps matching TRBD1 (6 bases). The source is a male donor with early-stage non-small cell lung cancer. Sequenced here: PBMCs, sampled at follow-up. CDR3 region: CASSLVGGASAQPQHF. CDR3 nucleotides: TGTGCCAGCAGCTTAGTGGGGGGCGCATCAGCTCAGCCCCAGCATTTT.